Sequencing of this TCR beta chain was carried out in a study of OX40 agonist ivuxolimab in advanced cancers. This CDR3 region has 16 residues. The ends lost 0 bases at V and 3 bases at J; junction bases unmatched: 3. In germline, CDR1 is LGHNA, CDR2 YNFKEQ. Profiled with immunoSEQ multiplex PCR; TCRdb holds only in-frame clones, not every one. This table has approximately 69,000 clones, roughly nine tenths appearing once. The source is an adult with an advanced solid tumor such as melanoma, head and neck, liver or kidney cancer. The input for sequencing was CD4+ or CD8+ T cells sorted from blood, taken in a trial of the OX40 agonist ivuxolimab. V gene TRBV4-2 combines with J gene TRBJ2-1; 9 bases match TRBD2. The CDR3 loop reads CASSQDPAGGYNEQFF. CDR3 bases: TGTGCCAGCAGCCAAGACCCAGCGGGAGGCTACAATGAGCAGTTCTTC.